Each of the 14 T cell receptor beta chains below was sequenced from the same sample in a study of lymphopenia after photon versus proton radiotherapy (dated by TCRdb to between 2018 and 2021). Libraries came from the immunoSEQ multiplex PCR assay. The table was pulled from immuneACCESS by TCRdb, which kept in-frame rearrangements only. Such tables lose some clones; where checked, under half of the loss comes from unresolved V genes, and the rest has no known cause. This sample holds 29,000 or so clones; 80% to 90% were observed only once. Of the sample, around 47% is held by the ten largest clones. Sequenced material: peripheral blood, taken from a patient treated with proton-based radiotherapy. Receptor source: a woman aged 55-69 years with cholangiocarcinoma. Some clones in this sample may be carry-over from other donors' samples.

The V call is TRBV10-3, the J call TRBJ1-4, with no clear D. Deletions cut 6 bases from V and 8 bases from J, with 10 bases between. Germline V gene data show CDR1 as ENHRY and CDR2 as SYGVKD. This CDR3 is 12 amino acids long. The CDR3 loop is CAIRGLEEKLFF. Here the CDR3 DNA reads TGTGCCATCAGAGGGCTAGAGGAAAAACTGTTTTTT.

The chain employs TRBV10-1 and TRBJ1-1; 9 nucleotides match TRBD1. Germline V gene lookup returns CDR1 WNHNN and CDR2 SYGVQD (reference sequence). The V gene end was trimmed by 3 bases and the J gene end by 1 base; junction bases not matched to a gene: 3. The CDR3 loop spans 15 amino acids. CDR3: CASSDPGQGNTEAFF. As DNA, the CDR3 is TGCGCCAGCAGTGATCCGGGACAGGGGAACACTGAAGCTTTCTTT.

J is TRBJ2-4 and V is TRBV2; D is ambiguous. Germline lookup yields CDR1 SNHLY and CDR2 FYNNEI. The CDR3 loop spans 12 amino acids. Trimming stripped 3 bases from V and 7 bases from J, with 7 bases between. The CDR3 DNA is TGTGCCAGCAGTGAGGGGTTGAACATTCAGTACTTC. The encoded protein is CASSEGLNIQYF.

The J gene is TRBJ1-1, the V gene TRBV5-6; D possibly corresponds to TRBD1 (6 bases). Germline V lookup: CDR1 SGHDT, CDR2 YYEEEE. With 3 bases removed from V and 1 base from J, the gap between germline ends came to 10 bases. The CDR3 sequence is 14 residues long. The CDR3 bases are TGTGCCAGCAGCTGGGACATCAAGAACACTGAAGCTTTCTTT. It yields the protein CASSWDIKNTEAFF.

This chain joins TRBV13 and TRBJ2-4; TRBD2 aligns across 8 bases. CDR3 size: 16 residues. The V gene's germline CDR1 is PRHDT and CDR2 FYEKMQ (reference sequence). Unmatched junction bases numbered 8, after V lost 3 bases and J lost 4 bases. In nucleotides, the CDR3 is TGTGCCAGCAGCTTCTTTCGGGAGGGTACTAAAAACATTCAGTACTTC. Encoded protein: CASSFFREGTKNIQYF.

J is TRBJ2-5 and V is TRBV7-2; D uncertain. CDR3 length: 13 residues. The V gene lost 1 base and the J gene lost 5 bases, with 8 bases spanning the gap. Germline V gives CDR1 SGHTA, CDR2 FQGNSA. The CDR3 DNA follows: TGTGCCAGCAGCTTAGGGGCTCGTGAGACCCAGTACTTC. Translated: CASSLGARETQYF.

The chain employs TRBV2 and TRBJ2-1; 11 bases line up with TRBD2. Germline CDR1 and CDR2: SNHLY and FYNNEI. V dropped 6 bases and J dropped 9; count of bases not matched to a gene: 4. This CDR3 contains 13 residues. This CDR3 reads CASRPGTSGEQFF. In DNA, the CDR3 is TGTGCCAGCAGACCCGGGACTAGCGGTGAGCAGTTCTTC.

CDR3 in amino acids: CASRGLAGLNYEQYF. The CDR3 nucleotides read TGCGCCAGCAGGGGACTAGCGGGGCTAAACTACGAGCAGTACTTC. The chain joins TRBV5-1 to TRBJ2-7; TRBD2 matches 13 bases. Germline V gene sequence: CDR1 SGHRS, CDR2 YFSETQ. The CDR3 has 15 residues. Unmatched junction bases numbered 5, after V lost 5 bases and J lost 3 bases.

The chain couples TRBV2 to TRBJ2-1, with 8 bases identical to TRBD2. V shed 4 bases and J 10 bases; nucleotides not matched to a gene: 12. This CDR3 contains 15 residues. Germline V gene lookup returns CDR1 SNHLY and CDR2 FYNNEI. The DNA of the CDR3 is TGTGCCAGCAGTGTGGCGGGGGGTCCAGTTGTGGAGCAGTTCTTC. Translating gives CASSVAGGPVVEQFF.

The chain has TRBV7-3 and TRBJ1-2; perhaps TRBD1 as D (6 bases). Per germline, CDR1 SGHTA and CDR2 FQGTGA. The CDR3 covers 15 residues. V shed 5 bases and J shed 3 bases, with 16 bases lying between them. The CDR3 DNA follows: TGTGCCAGCAGCCCACCAGGGGCCACTGACTATGGCTACACCTTC. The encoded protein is CASSPPGATDYGYTF.

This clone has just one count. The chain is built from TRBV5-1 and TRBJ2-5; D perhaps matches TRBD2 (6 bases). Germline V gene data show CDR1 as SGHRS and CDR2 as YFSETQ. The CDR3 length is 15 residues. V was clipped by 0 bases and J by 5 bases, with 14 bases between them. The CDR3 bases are TGCGCCAGCAGCTTGGCTGGGTTGGAGGGGGAGACCCAGTACTTC. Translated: CASSLAGLEGETQYF. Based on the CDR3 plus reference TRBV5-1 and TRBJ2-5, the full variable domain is KAGVTQTPRYLIKTRGQQVTLSCSPISGHRSVSWYQQTPGQGLQFLFEYFSETQRNKGNFPGRFSGRQFSNSRSEMNVSTLELGDSALYLCASSLAGLEGETQYFGPGTRLLVL.

DNA for the CDR3: TGTGCCAGCAGCTTGTACGGGACAGGGGCCACTGAAGCTTTCTTT. Residues: CASSLYGTGATEAFF. V and J are TRBV5-6 and TRBJ1-1; 10 nucleotides match TRBD1. V lost 1 base and J lost 4; bases outside the gene matches: 4. The germline V gene has CDR1 SGHDT and CDR2 YYEEEE. The CDR3 has 15 amino acids.

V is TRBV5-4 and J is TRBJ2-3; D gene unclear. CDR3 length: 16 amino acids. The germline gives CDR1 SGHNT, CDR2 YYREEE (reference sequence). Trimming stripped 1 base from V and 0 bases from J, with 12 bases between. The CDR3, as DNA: TGTGCCAGCAGCTTGTGGGTCAGCGCTAGCACAGATACGCAGTATTTT. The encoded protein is CASSLWVSASTDTQYF.

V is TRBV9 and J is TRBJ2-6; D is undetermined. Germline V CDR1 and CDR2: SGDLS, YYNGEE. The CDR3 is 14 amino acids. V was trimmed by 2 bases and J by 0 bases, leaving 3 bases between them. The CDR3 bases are TGTGCCAGCAGCGTTGTCTCTGGGGCCAACGTCCTGACTTTC. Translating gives CASSVVSGANVLTF. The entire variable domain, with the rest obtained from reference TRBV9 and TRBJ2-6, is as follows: DSGVTQTPKHLITATGQRVTLRCSPRSGDLSVYWYQQSLDQGLQFLIQYYNGEERAKGNILERFSAQQFPDLHSELNLSSLELGDSALYFCASSVVSGANVLTFGAGSRLTVL.